Listed here is a single T cell receptor beta chain. Its antigen is not identified. The CDR3 contains 15 residues. Trimming removed 2 bases at V and 2 bases at J, with 9 bases between. Germline CDR1 is SGHTA and CDR2 is FQGTGA. The entry originates in a study of T cells in pancreatic ductal adenocarcinoma. Study outcomes and limitations: This surgical cohort overrepresents the minority presenting with early-stage disease.

Selected pancreatic ductal adenocarcinoma patients had undergone surgery without neoadjuvant therapy. Produced via immunoSEQ multiplex PCR; TCRdb's table is partial and in-frame only. Of some 16,000 clones in the sample, about nine tenths were seen once. Material for sequencing was PBMCs. The chain recombines TRBV7-3 with TRBJ2-2; a possible D gene is TRBD1 (5 bases). The receptor's source is a human donor with pancreatic ductal adenocarcinoma. The chain's CDR3 is CASSLSRDNTGELFF. DNA for the CDR3: TGTGCCAGCAGCTTATCCAGGGATAACACCGGGGAGCTGTTTTTT.